This TCR beta chain derives from a study of T cell repertoires in cytomegalovirus infection. The germline V gene has CDR1 KGHSH and CDR2 LQKENI. The CDR3 is 17 residues long. V was shortened by 3 bases and J by 0 bases, with 15 bases between the two germline ends. Using its own MiXCR run on the reads, TCRdb lists one record per CDR3 protein. The top ten clones hold approximately 24% of a sample with 450,000 to 550,000 distinct CDR3 sequences, approximately 16% of them seen once. J is TRBJ2-1 and V is TRBV18; D may be TRBD2 (5 bases). The sequence was collected from a human donor in good health (CMV status not recorded). Some clones in this sample may be carry-over from other donors' samples. Sequencing was performed on CD8+ T cells from PBMCs. The CDR3 reads CASSPSWGELSYNEQFF. In nucleotides, the CDR3 is TGTGCCAGCTCACCGTCCTGGGGAGAGCTCTCCTACAATGAGCAGTTCTTC.